This paragraph reports one T cell receptor (beta chain). At one boundary the junction diverges from the germline segment, which might be a read error. The CDR3 is made up of 16 amino acids. Germline V gives CDR1 LGHNA, CDR2 YNFKEQ. TCRdb re-called the PCR reads with MiXCR, one entry per CDR3 protein. This table has 12,000 to 15,000 distinct CDR3 sequences, 35% to 55% appearing once. This specimen comes from a study of CD4 and CD8 cells across lung adenocarcinoma regions. The sample comprised CD4+ T cells from the center of a lung tumor. The receptor was isolated from a male donor with lung adenocarcinoma. The CD4 and CD8 labels of this study may be unreliable. The rearrangement uses TRBV4-2 and TRBJ2-5; no reliable D call. CDR3 DNA sequence: TGTGCCAGCAGGGAAGACGGCGCCCCCGCCACAGAGACCCAGTACTTT. Translated: CASREDGAPATETQYF.